These 25 T cell receptor beta chains came from one sample sequenced in a study of OX40 agonist ivuxolimab in advanced cancers. Some clones are missing from TCRdb's copy, which holds only in-frame ones; the method was immunoSEQ multiplex PCR. Of approximately 70,000 clones listed, about 85% were seen once; the top ten hold under 20%. The sequences come from CD4+ or CD8+ T cells sorted from blood, collected in a trial of the OX40 agonist ivuxolimab. All receptors come from an adult with an advanced solid tumor such as melanoma, head and neck, liver or kidney cancer.

The chain is built from TRBV5-8 and TRBJ2-1, with D unclear. From germline, CDR1 is SGHTS and CDR2 YDEGEE. The CDR3 extends over 16 amino acids. Trimming took 0 bases from V and 3 from J, leaving 13 bases between them. The CDR3 is CASSLEIDFYYNEQFF. DNA for the CDR3: TGTGCCAGCAGCTTGGAGATAGACTTTTACTACAATGAGCAGTTCTTC.

The V and J genes are TRBV4-2 and TRBJ2-1; TRBD1 might be the D (7 bases). Trimming shortened V by 1 base and J by 8 bases, and 15 bases separated the two germline ends. This CDR3 is built from 15 residues. Per the germline V gene, CDR1 is LGHNA and CDR2 is YNFKEQ. In DNA, the CDR3 is TGTGCCAGCAGCCAAGTGGCCCCAGGGGGGTATGAGCAGTTCTTC. Translating it yields CASSQVAPGGYEQFF.

The J gene is TRBJ2-3, the V gene TRBV11-3; TRBD2 matches at 8 bases. Germline-derived CDR1 and CDR2 are SGHNT and YENEEA. Trimming removed 4 bases from V and 1 base from J; junction bases left unmatched: 4. The CDR3 totals 15 residues. DNA of the CDR3: TGTGCCAGCAGCTACGGGGGGGCTGGCACAGATACGCAGTATTTT. Translated: CASSYGGAGTDTQYF. Together with reference TRBV11-3 and TRBJ2-3, the CDR3 gives the full variable domain: EAGVVQSPRYKIIEKKQPVAFWCNPISGHNTLYWYLQNLGQGPELLIRYENEEAVDDSQLPKDRFSAERLKGVDSTLKIQPAELGDSAVYLCASSYGGAGTDTQYFGPGTRLTVL.

This clone has just a few counts. V usage is TRBV7-9 and J usage is TRBJ2-7, with 7 nucleotides matching TRBD1. Germline CDR1 reads SEHNR; CDR2 reads FQNEAQ (reference sequence). Germline trimming cut 5 bases from V and 0 bases from J; bases unmatched to any gene: 7. The CDR3 extends over 15 amino acids. DNA of the CDR3: TGTGCCAGCAGCCCCCCGACAGGGCCCTCCTACGAGCAGTACTTC. Encoded protein: CASSPPTGPSYEQYF.

The chain has TRBV21-1 and TRBJ2-5. TRBV21-1 is annotated as a pseudogene. The CDR3 contains 16 residues. CDR3 loop: CASSKESYGSIETQYF. For the CDR3, the DNA is TGTGCCAGCAGCAAAGAGTCTTACGGATCGATCGAGACCCAGTACTTC.

The J gene is TRBJ2-5, the V gene TRBV7-9; a weak D match, TRBD2 (6 bases). The V and J ends lost 3 bases and 5 bases respectively, with 16 bases between them. The CDR3 consists of 15 residues. Germline CDR1 and CDR2: SEHNR and FQNEAQ (reference sequence). The DNA of the CDR3 is TGTGCCAGCAGCTTGTGGAGGGACGTCCGGGAGACCCAGTACTTC. This gives the protein CASSLWRDVRETQYF.

V and J are TRBV10-3 and TRBJ2-1; 9 positions agree with TRBD2. In germline, CDR1 is ENHRY, CDR2 SYGVKD. V shed 3 bases and J 7 bases; nucleotides not matched to a gene: 4. The CDR3 has 14 amino acids. The CDR3 bases are TGTGCCATCAGTGACCCTAGCGGGGAAAATGAGCAGTTCTTC. As protein: CAISDPSGENEQFF.

A note on this clone: A single base is all that separates this from a far larger clone, so a read error is likely. This chain joins TRBV4-2 and TRBJ2-7; D gene unclear. The germline gives CDR1 LGHNA, CDR2 YNFKEQ. Trimming removed 4 bases at V and 1 base at J, with 20 bases between. The CDR3 extends over 17 amino acids. CDR3 sequence (DNA): TGTGCCAGCAGCCTAGAACTGAGAGGTATGGGGTCCTACGAGCAGTACTTC. It encodes CASSLELRGMGSYEQYF.

The chain couples TRBV22-1 to TRBJ2-6; TRBD1 reflects the table's D call only, with no check against the DNA. TRBV22-1 is flagged as a pseudogene. The CDR3 is made up of 21 amino acids. The DNA for the CDR3 is TGTCCTGGGAGCGCACCCCATCCGGGACAGGGTCCCCTCTCTGGGGCCAACGTCCTGACTTTC. This gives the protein CPGSAPHPGQGPLSGANVLTF.

The V call is TRBV11-2, the J call TRBJ2-5, with no clear D. Germline values: CDR1 SGHAT, CDR2 FQNNGV. This CDR3 is built from 14 residues. Trimming took off 2 bases at V and 1 base at J, with 8 bases between the two ends. In DNA, the CDR3 is TGTGCCAGCAGCTTAATGCAGATCCAAGAGACCCAGTACTTC. Translated: CASSLMQIQETQYF.

CDR3 nucleotide sequence: TGTGCCAGCAGCGTAGGAGTTTCGAGCGACGGCACAGATACGCAGTATTTT. The encoded protein is CASSVGVSSDGTDTQYF. The chain uses TRBV9 and TRBJ2-3; no reliable D call. Trimming pared 0 bases from V and 1 base from J, leaving 15 bases between. Germline CDR1 and CDR2: SGDLS and YYNGEE. The CDR3 is 17 residues long.

The rearrangement uses TRBV28 and TRBJ2-5; 9 bases are a match to TRBD2. The CDR3 has 16 residues. With V trimmed by 5 bases and J by 3 bases, 10 bases remained unmatched. The germline gives CDR1 MDHEN, CDR2 SYDVKM. As DNA, the CDR3 is TGTGCCAGCAGTCCTTTGGCGGGAGGGCGCGAAGAGACCCAGTACTTC. Amino acid sequence: CASSPLAGGREETQYF.

Only one count was recorded for this clone. The chain employs TRBV10-2 and TRBJ2-7; 8 bases map to TRBD1. CDR1 is WSHSY, CDR2 SAAADI, per germline. The CDR3 consists of 14 residues. The junction had 4 bases not matched to a gene; V was cut back by 6 bases and J by 0 bases. The DNA of the CDR3 is TGCGCCAGCAGAACAGGACAGGGCTCCTACGAGCAGTACTTC. This gives the protein CASRTGQGSYEQYF.

The chain joins TRBV19 to TRBJ2-1, with TRBD2 matching over 13 bases. The J segment lost 5 bases and the V segment lost 7 bases, leaving 8 bases of the junction unmatched. The CDR3 has 16 amino acids. Germline assignment: CDR1 LNHDA and CDR2 SQIVND (reference sequence). Here the CDR3 DNA reads TGTGCCAGTAAGAGGACTAGCGGGAGTTTCCACAATGAGCAGTTCTTC. Protein: CASKRTSGSFHNEQFF.

This clone was seen a few times. The genes are TRBV7-2 and TRBJ2-2, with 7 bases fitting TRBD2. The V gene's germline CDR1 is SGHTA and CDR2 FQGNSA. This CDR3 has 13 residues. Germline trimming cut 4 bases from V and 5 bases from J; bases unmatched to any gene: 1. CDR3: CASSSGGTGELFF. DNA for the CDR3: TGTGCCAGCAGCTCGGGGGGTACCGGGGAGCTGTTTTTT.

This chain connects TRBV28 to TRBJ1-1, with 10 bases identical to TRBD1. J gave up 5 bases and V 6 bases, and 3 bases lay outside the gene matches. CDR3 length equals 13 residues. Germline V CDR1 and CDR2: MDHEN, SYDVKM. The CDR3 region has the DNA TGTGCCAGCAGGACAGGGGGCATAACTGAAGCTTTCTTT. This sequence encodes CASRTGGITEAFF.

The chain employs TRBV19 and TRBJ2-1; 15 bases are a match to TRBD2. The V gene end was trimmed by 5 bases and the J gene end by 0 bases; junction bases not matched to a gene: 14. Germline values: CDR1 LNHDA, CDR2 SQIVND (reference sequence). The CDR3 has 21 residues. The CDR3 nucleotides are TGTGCCAGTAGTTCCAAACGATCCGGGACTAGCGGGGGGAGCTCCTACAATGAGCAGTTCTTC. It codes for CASSSKRSGTSGGSSYNEQFF.

CDR3 amino acids: CASSALRGLDYEQYF. In nucleotides, the CDR3 is TGTGCCAGCAGTGCCCTGCGGGGTCTGGACTACGAGCAGTACTTC. V is TRBV28 and J is TRBJ2-7, with D maybe TRBD2 (6 bases). The V end lost 5 bases, the J end lost 3 bases, and 17 bases lay between the germline ends. The length of the CDR3 is 15 residues. CDR1 MDHEN and CDR2 SYDVKM come from the germline V gene. Complete variable domain (other parts from reference TRBV28 and TRBJ2-7): DVKVTQSSRYLVKRTGEKVFLECVQDMDHENMFWYRQDPGLGLRLIYFSYDVKMKEKGDIPEGYSVSREKKERFSLILESASTNQTSMYLCASSALRGLDYEQYFGPGTRLTVT.

This clone was recorded only once. The junction shows a germline mismatch at one end, possibly a read error. The gene calls are TRBV7-7 and TRBJ2-7, with TRBD2 matching 8 bases. CDR1 and CDR2 from the germline V gene are SSHAT and FNYEAQ (reference sequence). This CDR3 comprises 15 residues. CDR3 sequence (DNA): TGTGCTAGCAGCTTGAGGGCGGGAGGTGGGTACGAGCAGTACTTC. It encodes CASSLRAGGGYEQYF.

The chain is built from TRBV28 and TRBJ2-7, with TRBD2 identical over 7 bases. Germline V gene sequence: CDR1 MDHEN, CDR2 SYDVKM. V gave up 1 base and J gave up 6 bases; unmatched junction bases: 9. The CDR3 length is 15 residues. CDR3 nucleotide sequence: TGTGCCAGCAGTTTATTGAGGAGGGAGGGCGGCGAGCAGTACTTC. Its protein is CASSLLRREGGEQYF.

The chain links TRBV18 to TRBJ1-6; 7 positions agree with TRBD1. V was clipped by 3 bases and J by 8 bases; unmatched bases: 4. The CDR3 consists of 14 residues. CDR1 and CDR2 from the germline V gene are KGHSH and LQKENI. The chain's CDR3 is CASSPGTVDSPLHF. As DNA, the CDR3 is TGTGCCAGCTCACCTGGGACAGTGGATTCACCCCTCCACTTT.

This sequence joins TRBV25-1 and TRBJ2-7; no clear D gene. The V and J ends lost 1 base and 2 bases respectively, with 0 bases between them. This CDR3 region has 11 residues. Germline lookup yields CDR1 MGHDK and CDR2 SYGVNS. The CDR3 reads CASSESYEQYF. CDR3 DNA: TGTGCCAGCAGTGAATCCTACGAGCAGTACTTC.

In DNA, the CDR3 is TGTGCCAGTAGTACCAAACCTTTAATCGTGGGAAATGAGCAGTTCTTC. Encoded protein: CASSTKPLIVGNEQFF. The V call is TRBV19, the J call TRBJ2-1; the D is unclear. Germline assignment: CDR1 LNHDA and CDR2 SQIVND (reference sequence). V gave up 4 bases and J gave up 7 bases, with 20 bases separating them. The CDR3 contains 16 residues.

The chain recombines TRBV27 with TRBJ2-5, with unresolved D. There are 12 residues in the CDR3. The germline gives CDR1 MNHEY, CDR2 SMNVEV (reference sequence). V was clipped by 2 bases and J by 0 bases, with 1 base between them. In DNA, the CDR3 is TGTGCCAGCAGTTTAAACCAAGAGACCCAGTACTTC. Its translation: CASSLNQETQYF.

This clone was counted a few times. The chain couples TRBV5-1 to TRBJ2-2, with 7 positions matching TRBD1. CDR3 size: 18 residues. Looked up from germline, CDR1 is SGHRS and CDR2 is YFSETQ. The J segment lost 2 bases and the V segment lost 2 bases, leaving 12 bases of the junction unmatched. CDR3: CASSFRPRQGVNTGELFF. The CDR3 DNA sequence: TGCGCCAGCAGCTTTCGGCCCCGGCAGGGGGTAAACACCGGGGAGCTGTTTTTT.